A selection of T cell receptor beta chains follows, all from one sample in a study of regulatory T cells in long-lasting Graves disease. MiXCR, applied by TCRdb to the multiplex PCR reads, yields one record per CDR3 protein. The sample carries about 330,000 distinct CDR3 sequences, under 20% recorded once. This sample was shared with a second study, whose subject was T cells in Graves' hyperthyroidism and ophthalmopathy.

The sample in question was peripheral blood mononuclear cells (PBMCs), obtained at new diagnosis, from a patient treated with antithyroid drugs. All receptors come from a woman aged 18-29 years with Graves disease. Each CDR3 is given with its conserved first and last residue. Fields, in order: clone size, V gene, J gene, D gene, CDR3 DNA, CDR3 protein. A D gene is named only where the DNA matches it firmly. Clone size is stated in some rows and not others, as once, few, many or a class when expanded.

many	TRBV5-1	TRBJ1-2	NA	TGCGCCAGCAGCTTGGAATGGGGGACTAACTATGGCTACACCTTC	CASSLEWGTNYGYTF
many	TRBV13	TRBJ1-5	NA	TGTGCCAGCAGCCCTGGGGGGAGGCAGCCCCAGCATTTT	CASSPGGRQPQHF
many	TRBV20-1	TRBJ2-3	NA	TGCAGTGCCCCGACCTCCACAGATACGCAGTATTTT	CSAPTSTDTQYF
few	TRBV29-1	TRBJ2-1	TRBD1	TGCAGCGTTGAAGGCGCAGGGACAGGGGTCAATGAGCAGTTCTTC	CSVEGAGTGVNEQFF
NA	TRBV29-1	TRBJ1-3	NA	TGCAGCGGCCGCGGGCAGGGGACAACTGGAAACACCATATATTTT	CSGRGQGTTGNTIYF
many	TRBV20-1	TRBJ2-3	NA	TGCAGTGCCAAAGAGTGGGGAGGTACGCAGTATTTT	CSAKEWGGTQYF
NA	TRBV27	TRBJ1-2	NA	TGTGCCAGCAGTCCCCGGACACTCAGCTATGGCTACACCTTC	CASSPRTLSYGYTF
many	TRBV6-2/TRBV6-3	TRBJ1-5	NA	TGTGCCAGCAGTAGATCGAGTGTTCTGGATCAGCCCCAGCATTTT	CASSRSSVLDQPQHF
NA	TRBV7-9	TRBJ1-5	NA	TGTGCCAGCAGCAACGGGCAGTTGGGCAATCAGCCCCAGCATTTT	CASSNGQLGNQPQHF
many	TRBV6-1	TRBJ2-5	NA	TGTGCCAGCAGGGACAATGTCCGCGCGACCCAGTACTTC	CASRDNVRATQYF
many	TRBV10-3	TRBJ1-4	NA	TGTGCCATCAGTGAGTCGTCGGGAGTTAATGAAAAACTGTTTTTT	CAISESSGVNEKLFF
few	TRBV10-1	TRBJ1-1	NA	TGCGCCAGCAGACAGAGCTTGAACACTGAAGCTTTCTTT	CASRQSLNTEAFF
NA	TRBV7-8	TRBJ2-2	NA	TGTGCCAGCAGCTTGGGGGGAGACCGGGAGCTGTTTTTT	CASSLGGDRELFF
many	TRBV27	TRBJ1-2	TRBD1	TGTGCCAGCAGTTTAAGACAGGGAGTTTATGGCTACACCTTC	CASSLRQGVYGYTF
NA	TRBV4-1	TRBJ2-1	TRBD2	TGCGCCAGCAGCCAACCTACTAGCGGGAGACGAAATGAGCAGTTCTTC	CASSQPTSGRRNEQFF
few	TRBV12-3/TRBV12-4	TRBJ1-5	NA	TGTGCCAGCAGTTGGGAAGGGGGAGGCAATCAGCCCCAGCATTTT	CASSWEGGGNQPQHF
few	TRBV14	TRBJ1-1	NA	TGTGCCAGCAGCCTCGCGGGACACCTTGAAGCTTTCTTT	CASSLAGHLEAFF
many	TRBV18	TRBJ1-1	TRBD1	TGTGCCAGCTCACCGGCTCAGGGGGGTGCTGAAGCTTTCTTT	CASSPAQGGAEAFF
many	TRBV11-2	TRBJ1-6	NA	TGTGCCAGCAGCCTCGGACGGAGAAATTCACCCCTCCACTTT	CASSLGRRNSPLHF
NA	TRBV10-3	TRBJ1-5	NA	TGTGCCATCAGTGATCAGGCTAGCAATCAGCCCCAGCATTTT	CAISDQASNQPQHF
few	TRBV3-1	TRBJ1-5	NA	TGTGCCAGCAGCCAGGGAGGGAACAGTAATCAGCCCCAGCATTTT	CASSQGGNSNQPQHF
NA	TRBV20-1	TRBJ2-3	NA	TGCAGTGCTAGAGATCCCCTCGCAGTTCCAACGCCAGATACGCAGTATTTT	CSARDPLAVPTPDTQYF
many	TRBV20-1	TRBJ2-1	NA	TGCAGCGCACCCCCGGGGGGCGGGATGTCCTCCTACAATGAGCAGTTCTTC	CSAPPGGGMSSYNEQFF
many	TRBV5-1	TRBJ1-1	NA	TGCGCCAGCAGCCCCACCAGCGGGGGAGGAACTGAAGCTTTCTTT	CASSPTSGGGTEAFF
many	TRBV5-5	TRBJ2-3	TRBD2	TGTGCCAGCATCCGAATCGCCGGGACTAGCTGGCCAGATACGCAGTATTTT	CASIRIAGTSWPDTQYF
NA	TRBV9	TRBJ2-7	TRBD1	TGTGCCAGCAGCGCACAGGGGGCCTCCTACGAGCAGTACTTC	CASSAQGASYEQYF
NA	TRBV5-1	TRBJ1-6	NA	TGCGCCAGCAGCAAAGCAGGGGTAGACTCACCCCTCCACTTT	CASSKAGVDSPLHF